The 32 T cell receptor beta chains presented below share a single source sample, sequenced in a study of blood T cell repertoires in COVID-19. TCRdb's copy holds only in-frame clones and misses some; the assay was immunoSEQ multiplex PCR. The sample records about 270,000 clones, roughly nine tenths being singletons. Sequenced input: PBMCs or T cells enriched from blood (not recorded which). These TCRs come from a woman between 18 and 29 years old who had recovered from COVID-19.

This chain connects TRBV11-3 to TRBJ1-1; no clear D gene. Trimming shortened V by 1 base and J by 1 base, and 10 bases separated the two germline ends. This CDR3 region has 15 residues. The germline V gene has CDR1 SGHNT and CDR2 YENEEA. CDR3 residues: CASSLGPGGNTEAFF. DNA for the CDR3: TGTGCCAGCAGCTTAGGTCCAGGAGGGAACACTGAAGCTTTCTTT.

This clone was seen only a few times. The gene calls are TRBV28 and TRBJ1-2; D call uncertain. Germline V gene sequence: CDR1 MDHEN, CDR2 SYDVKM. The CDR3 has 15 amino acids. Trimming stripped 2 bases from V and 3 bases from J, with 13 bases between. CDR3 sequence (DNA): TGTGCCAGCAGTTTAGAAAAAATGAGGGACTATGGCTACACCTTC. It specifies CASSLEKMRDYGYTF.

The rearrangement links TRBV28 to TRBJ1-5; 8 nucleotides align to TRBD1. The germline CDR1 and CDR2 sequences are MDHEN and SYDVKM. The V segment lost 8 bases and the J segment 2 bases; nucleotides outside the gene matches: 8. This CDR3 comprises 15 residues. CDR3 amino acids: CASGGQGAGNQPQHF. CDR3 bases: TGTGCCAGCGGCGGGCAGGGGGCGGGCAATCAGCCCCAGCATTTT.

The chain has TRBV6-5 and TRBJ2-6; D not certain. The CDR3 spans 13 residues. CDR1 and CDR2 (germline): MNHEY, SVGAGI. V lost 5 bases to trimming and J lost 4 bases, with 6 bases between them. Here the CDR3 DNA reads TGTGCCAGCAGTCCCGGGGGGGCCAACGTCCTGACTTTC. Translated, it gives CASSPGGANVLTF.

This chain joins TRBV5-5 and TRBJ2-3, with 10 nucleotides matching TRBD2. Germline V lookup: CDR1 SGHKS, CDR2 YYEKEE (reference sequence). V lost 2 bases to trimming and J lost 0 bases; unmatched junction nucleotides: 3. This CDR3 comprises 16 residues. The CDR3 protein is CASSFLAGVSTDTQYF. In nucleotides, the CDR3 is TGTGCCAGCAGCTTTCTAGCGGGGGTTAGCACAGATACGCAGTATTTT.

The rearrangement uses TRBV19 and TRBJ1-4, with D perhaps TRBD1 (6 bases). CDR3 length: 16 amino acids. The V end was cut by 6 bases, the J end by 0 bases, with 14 bases between. Germline V gene data show CDR1 as LNHDA and CDR2 as SQIVND (reference sequence). For the CDR3, the DNA is TGTGCCAGTAGATACAGGGATACCACAACTAATGAAAAACTGTTTTTT. Translation gives CASRYRDTTTNEKLFF.

This chain links TRBV9 with TRBJ2-1; 11 nucleotides line up with TRBD2. The CDR3 sequence is 15 residues long. The V gene's germline CDR1 is SGDLS and CDR2 YYNGEE. The V segment lost 3 bases and the J segment 7 bases; nucleotides outside the gene matches: 6. This CDR3 reads CASSAEASGGNEQFF. The CDR3 region has the DNA TGTGCCAGCAGCGCAGAGGCTAGCGGGGGGAATGAGCAGTTCTTC.

The V and J genes are TRBV18 and TRBJ1-1; 7 nucleotides match TRBD1. V lost 3 bases, J lost 4 bases, and 8 bases stayed unmatched. The CDR3 spans 15 residues. In germline, CDR1 is KGHSH, CDR2 LQKENI. The chain's CDR3 is CASSPDPGQSTEAFF. CDR3 nucleotides: TGTGCCAGCTCACCGGACCCGGGACAGAGCACTGAAGCTTTCTTT.

The chain couples TRBV28 to TRBJ2-1; 7 nucleotides agree with TRBD1. The germline CDR1 and CDR2 sequences are MDHEN and SYDVKM. V lost 5 bases and J lost 0; bases outside the gene matches: 4. The CDR3 is 15 amino acids. The CDR3 loop is CASSTTGVSYNEQFF. The CDR3, as DNA: TGTGCCAGCAGTACAACAGGGGTCTCCTACAATGAGCAGTTCTTC.

The chain couples TRBV11-2 to TRBJ2-1; possible D gene TRBD1, 7 bases. The V end lost 6 bases, the J end lost 2 bases, and 14 bases lay between the germline ends. Germline lookup yields CDR1 SGHAT and CDR2 FQNNGV. This CDR3 contains 15 residues. This CDR3 is CASRTGRSPYNEQFF. The DNA for the CDR3 is TGTGCCAGCAGGACAGGGAGGAGCCCCTACAATGAGCAGTTCTTC.

The chain joins TRBV5-1 to TRBJ2-5, with a tentative D call TRBD1 (6 bases). The CDR3 sequence is 16 residues long. The germline V gene encodes CDR1 SGHRS and CDR2 YFSETQ. Trimming removed 3 bases from V and 5 bases from J, with 20 bases in between. In DNA, the CDR3 is TGCGCCAGCAGCTGGGAAGGGACACTTGTTCGGGAGACCCAGTACTTC. It yields the protein CASSWEGTLVRETQYF. The variable domain in full, with the rest retrieved from reference TRBV5-1 and TRBJ2-5, is KAGVTQTPRYLIKTRGQQVTLSCSPISGHRSVSWYQQTPGQGLQFLFEYFSETQRNKGNFPGRFSGRQFSNSRSEMNVSTLELGDSALYLCASSWEGTLVRETQYFGPGTRLLVL.

This chain links TRBV12-3 or TRBV12-4 with TRBJ1-1, with D possibly being TRBD1 (5 bases). The CDR3 sequence is 13 residues long. Trimming cost V 7 bases and J 4 bases, with 13 bases left between them. As DNA, the CDR3 is TGTGCCAGCACCCCTGGGGGGAGCACTGAAGCTTTCTTT. Translating gives CASTPGGSTEAFF.

V usage is TRBV5-1 and J usage is TRBJ2-7; 8 bases agree with TRBD1. CDR3 length equals 16 residues. CDR1 is SGHRS and CDR2 is YFSETQ in the germline V gene. V lost 0 bases and J lost 5; bases outside the gene matches: 10. CDR3 in amino acids: CASSLDPATGANEQYF. The CDR3 DNA is TGCGCCAGCAGCTTGGATCCTGCGACAGGGGCTAACGAGCAGTACTTC.

J is TRBJ2-2 and V is TRBV10-3, with D perhaps TRBD1 (6 bases). Germline loops: CDR1 ENHRY, CDR2 SYGVKD. V was cut by 1 base and J by 0 bases, with 12 bases left in between. This CDR3 is 17 amino acids long. The CDR3 sequence is CAISELPGTSNTGELFF. The CDR3, as DNA: TGTGCCATCAGTGAGTTACCCGGGACATCGAACACCGGGGAGCTGTTTTTT.

Details on this clone: An end of the junction differs from the germline gene, which may be a read error. The chain uses TRBV7-7 and TRBJ2-3; 14 positions agree with TRBD2. The CDR3 is 16 residues long. From germline, CDR1 is SSHAT and CDR2 FNYEAQ (reference sequence). The CDR3 sequence: CASSLGTSGRADTQYF. The CDR3 coding sequence is TGTGCTAGCAGCTTAGGGACTAGCGGGAGAGCAGATACGCAGTATTTT.

This clone occurred many times. CDR3 nucleotide sequence: TGCGCCAGCAGCTGGGACAGGGGTAAGGCTGAAGCTTTCTTT. It codes for CASSWDRGKAEAFF. V usage is TRBV10-2 and J usage is TRBJ1-1, with 10 positions matching TRBD1. Looked up from germline, CDR1 is WSHSY and CDR2 is SAAADI. The CDR3 sequence is 14 residues long. V gave up 6 bases and J gave up 6 bases; unmatched junction bases: 7.

In its sample, this clone was seen a few times. The rearrangement links TRBV2 to TRBJ1-5; D is possibly TRBD1 (5 bases). This CDR3 contains 14 residues. CDR1 SNHLY and CDR2 FYNNEI come from the germline V gene. The V end lost 3 bases, the J end lost 7 bases, and 13 bases lay between the germline ends. CDR3 in DNA: TGTGCCAGCAGTGAGTTAAGGGGTGGACAGCCCCAGCATTTT. Translation: CASSELRGGQPQHF. The full variable domain, rest sourced from reference TRBV2 and TRBJ1-5, is EPEVTQTPSHQVTQMGQEVILRCVPISNHLYFYWYRQILGQKVEFLVSFYNNEISEKSEIFDDQFSVERPDGSNFTLKIRSTKLEDSAMYFCASSELRGGQPQHFGDGTRLSIL.

The chain combines TRBV11-2 with TRBJ2-5; a possible D gene is TRBD2 (5 bases). Per germline, CDR1 SGHAT and CDR2 FQNNGV. V lost 4 bases to trimming and J lost 2 bases, with 11 bases between them. This CDR3 region has 14 residues. The CDR3 protein is CASSYSGDQETQYF. As DNA, the CDR3 is TGTGCCAGCAGCTACTCCGGGGATCAAGAGACCCAGTACTTC.

The chain employs TRBV3-1 (or the pseudogene TRBV3-2) and TRBJ1-1; 7 bases map to TRBD1. V gave up 4 bases and J gave up 1 base; unmatched junction bases: 0. This CDR3 contains 13 residues. Germline CDR1 LGHDT, CDR2 YNNKEL (reference sequence). CDR3 nucleotide sequence: TGTGCCAGCAGCCCAGGGGGGAACACTGAAGCTTTCTTT. Amino acids: CASSPGGNTEAFF.

The J gene is TRBJ2-3, the V gene TRBV9; 7 bases fit TRBD1. The trim removed 8 bases at V and 0 bases at J, leaving 3 bases unmatched. The CDR3 loop spans 13 amino acids. CDR1 SGDLS and CDR2 YYNGEE come from the germline V gene. CDR3 loop: CASRQGSTDTQYF. CDR3 bases: TGTGCCAGTAGACAGGGTAGCACAGATACGCAGTATTTT.

This clone was recorded once. The chain is built from TRBV28 and TRBJ2-6, with D maybe TRBD2 (6 bases). V lost 6 bases and J 2 bases, leaving 11 bases between the germline ends. This CDR3 contains 15 residues. Germline V gives CDR1 MDHEN, CDR2 SYDVKM. The CDR3 bases are TGTGCCAGCAGGCCAGGGACTGCTGGGGCCAACGTCCTGACTTTC. Amino acid sequence: CASRPGTAGANVLTF.

The rearrangement links TRBV2 to TRBJ2-7; D is unclear. Germline V CDR1 and CDR2: SNHLY, FYNNEI. CDR3 size: 15 residues. Between the trimmed V and J ends, which lost 2 bases and 2 bases, there was a span of 13 bases. Here the CDR3 reads CASSELKIIAYEQYF. CDR3 DNA sequence: TGTGCCAGCAGTGAATTAAAAATAATCGCCTACGAGCAGTACTTC. The full variable domain, completed using reference TRBV2 and TRBJ2-7, is EPEVTQTPSHQVTQMGQEVILRCVPISNHLYFYWYRQILGQKVEFLVSFYNNEISEKSEIFDDQFSVERPDGSNFTLKIRSTKLEDSAMYFCASSELKIIAYEQYFGPGTRLTVT.

The genes are TRBV11-3 and TRBJ2-7, with TRBD1 matching over 7 bases. CDR1 SGHNT and CDR2 YENEEA come from the germline V gene. The V gene end was trimmed by 1 base and the J gene end by 2 bases; junction bases not matched to a gene: 2. The CDR3 spans 14 residues. In nucleotides, the CDR3 is TGTGCCAGCAGCTTAGGGACAGGTGCCTACGAGCAGTACTTC. Its translation: CASSLGTGAYEQYF.

The chain employs TRBV3-1 (or the pseudogene TRBV3-2) and TRBJ2-1; a weak D match, TRBD2 (6 bases). The CDR3 has 15 residues. Looked up from germline, CDR1 is LGHDT and CDR2 is YNNKEL (reference sequence). Trimming cost V 3 bases and J 0 bases, with 9 bases left between them. CDR3 protein: CASSHWRGSYNEQFF. CDR3 nucleotide sequence: TGTGCCAGCAGCCACTGGCGGGGCTCCTACAATGAGCAGTTCTTC.

The chain has TRBV10-3 and TRBJ2-5, with TRBD2 identical over 7 bases. This CDR3 has 14 amino acids. The trim removed 3 bases at V and 3 bases at J, leaving 4 bases unmatched. The germline gives CDR1 ENHRY, CDR2 SYGVKD. The CDR3 sequence: CAISEGLAEETQYF. CDR3 sequence (DNA): TGTGCCATCAGTGAAGGGCTAGCGGAAGAGACCCAGTACTTC.

For the CDR3, the DNA is TGTGCCAGCAGTTACGCGGGGGTCGGCTATGGCTACACCTTC. Amino acids: CASSYAGVGYGYTF. J is TRBJ1-2 and V is TRBV6-5, with D perhaps matching TRBD1 (5 bases). Germline CDR1 and CDR2: MNHEY and SVGAGI. The CDR3 totals 14 residues. V lost 2 bases, J lost 4 bases, and 11 bases lay in between.

V is TRBV2 and J is TRBJ1-1; the D gene is possibly TRBD1 (6 bases). The V and J ends lost 6 bases and 8 bases respectively, with 19 bases between them. Germline assignment: CDR1 SNHLY and CDR2 FYNNEI. CDR3 length: 14 amino acids. The CDR3 here is CASRAPGAGREAFF. In nucleotides, the CDR3 is TGTGCCAGCAGAGCCCCAGGGGCGGGTAGGGAAGCTTTCTTT. Full variable domain (remainder filled in from reference TRBV2 and TRBJ1-1): EPEVTQTPSHQVTQMGQEVILRCVPISNHLYFYWYRQILGQKVEFLVSFYNNEISEKSEIFDDQFSVERPDGSNFTLKIRSTKLEDSAMYFCASRAPGAGREAFFGQGTRLTVV.

The chain links TRBV21-1 to TRBJ2-1; no DNA check was done on the table's D call, TRBD1. TRBV21-1 is a listed pseudogene. This CDR3 has 18 amino acids. In nucleotides, the CDR3 is TGTGCCAGCAGCTCCCGCCGGGACAGGGGGCACCTGGGGAATGAGCAGTTCTTC. Translated: CASSSRRDRGHLGNEQFF.

The CDR3 DNA reads TGTGCCAGAAGCCCGACTAGCGGGGGGGGAGGCAACTACAATGAGCAGTTCTTC. Amino acid sequence: CARSPTSGGGGNYNEQFF. This sequence joins TRBV5-3 and TRBJ2-1; 14 bases map to TRBD2. TRBV5-3 is placed among ORFs of uncertain function. The CDR3 spans 18 residues. V was clipped by 4 bases and J by 3 bases; unmatched bases: 9.

J is TRBJ2-7 and V is TRBV6-5; TRBD1 matches at 9 bases. The V and J ends lost 6 bases and 4 bases, in that order; junction bases with no gene match: 10. This CDR3 has 15 amino acids. Germline V gene sequence: CDR1 MNHEY, CDR2 SVGAGI. CDR3 loop: CASSPDPGQGYEQYF. In DNA form, the CDR3 reads TGTGCCAGCAGCCCGGACCCGGGACAGGGTTACGAGCAGTACTTC.

The chain has TRBV28 and TRBJ2-7, with 7 bases fitting TRBD1. V shed 5 bases, J shed 6 bases, and the junction held 4 bases outside the gene matches. This CDR3 is built from 12 residues. CDR1 MDHEN and CDR2 SYDVKM come from the germline V gene. CDR3 nucleotide sequence: TGTGCCAGCAGTCTCAGGGGGAGCGAGCAGTACTTC. This sequence encodes CASSLRGSEQYF.

This chain links TRBV9 with TRBJ2-7; TRBD1 aligns across 9 bases. CDR1 is SGDLS, CDR2 YYNGEE, per germline. The V and J ends lost 3 bases and 6 bases, in that order; junction bases with no gene match: 7. This CDR3 contains 14 residues. The CDR3 region has the DNA TGTGCCAGCAGCGCCGGGACAGGGACCGGCGAGCAGTACTTC. It specifies CASSAGTGTGEQYF.